This TCR beta chain was recovered during a study of CD8 T cells in ankylosing spondylitis. The study, taken as a whole, reports: Earlier studies detected some motif variants in reactive arthritis synovial fluid and blood. A motif of 7 to 9 highly homologous TCR beta variants was seen as apparently characteristic of ankylosing spondylitis blood. Peripheral blood held disease-linked clones only at relatively low frequency, and these were CD8+. The clones that were linked to disease were reported to be significantly enriched in matched synovial fluid samples from ankylosing spondylitis patients.

At least ten counts were recorded for this clonotype. No antigen is known for it. Researchers built TCR beta libraries using quantitative 5'-RACE with molecular barcodes. A single record per CDR3 protein comes from TCRdb applying MiXCR to the 5' RACE reads. The table includes fewer than 550,000 distinct CDR3 sequences, approximately 5% detected once. The CDR3 length is 13 residues. The ends were cut back, 4 bases at V and 6 bases at J, with 12 bases in the middle. Germline CDR1 SGDLS, CDR2 YYNGEE. This TCR derives from a male donor with ankylosing spondylitis. Source material: blood, either unsorted or a sorted T cell fraction (not recorded which). V and J are TRBV9 and TRBJ2-3, with a weak D call TRBD2 (5 bases). CDR3: CASSPGGRDTQYF. For the CDR3, the DNA is TGTGCCAGCAGCCCGGGCGGGCGCGATACGCAGTATTTT. Variable domain in full (rest from reference TRBV9 and TRBJ2-3): DSGVTQTPKHLITATGQRVTLRCSPRSGDLSVYWYQQSLDQGLQFLIQYYNGEERAKGNILERFSAQQFPDLHSELNLSSLELGDSALYFCASSPGGRDTQYFGPGTRLTVL.